One and the same sample provided the 32 T cell receptor beta chains below, sequenced in a study of blood T cell repertoires in COVID-19. This table comes from immunoSEQ multiplex PCR, and its TCRdb copy is limited to in-frame clones, with some not included. The sample has some 500,000 clones; about 89% are singletons. Sequencing was carried out using peripheral blood. These receptors originate from a woman between 45 and 65 years old with COVID-19, enrolled during active disease.

The CDR3 region is CASKQSGTDTQYF. The CDR3 DNA sequence: TGTGCCAGTAAGCAAAGCGGCACAGATACGCAGTATTTT. This chain joins TRBV19 and TRBJ2-3, with no clear D. The CDR3 extends over 13 amino acids. Germline assignment: CDR1 LNHDA and CDR2 SQIVND (reference sequence). The germline V and J ends were trimmed by 7 bases and 1 base, with 9 bases remaining between them.

J is TRBJ2-2 and V is TRBV9; 7 nucleotides align to TRBD2. Trimming removed 2 bases from V and 7 bases from J; junction bases left unmatched: 2. Germline assignment: CDR1 SGDLS and CDR2 YYNGEE. This CDR3 has 13 amino acids. The CDR3, as DNA: TGTGCCAGCAGCGTCTCGGGGGGCGGGGAGCTGTTTTTT. Protein: CASSVSGGGELFF.

This clone showed up just a few times. V is TRBV19 and J is TRBJ1-1; 8 nucleotides line up with TRBD1. The ends lost 10 bases at V and 0 bases at J; junction bases unmatched: 1. Germline loops: CDR1 LNHDA, CDR2 SQIVND (reference sequence). This CDR3 has 12 residues. CDR3 sequence: CATGGMNTEAFF. CDR3 nucleotides: TGTGCCACAGGGGGCATGAACACTGAAGCTTTCTTT.

This sequence joins TRBV28 and TRBJ1-2, with TRBD1 as a possible D gene (5 bases). The CDR3 has 12 residues. Germline loops: CDR1 MDHEN, CDR2 SYDVKM. Trimming shortened V by 6 bases and J by 5 bases, and 10 bases separated the two germline ends. This chain's CDR3 is CASRDSSYGYTF. DNA for the CDR3: TGTGCCAGCAGAGACAGTTCGTATGGCTACACCTTC.

The chain has TRBV19 and TRBJ1-5, with TRBD1 as a possible D gene (5 bases). Germline CDR1 is LNHDA and CDR2 is SQIVND (reference sequence). The CDR3 loop spans 13 amino acids. V was trimmed by 4 bases and J by 5 bases, leaving 9 bases between them. The CDR3 sequence: CASSTWGDQPQHF. CDR3 nucleotide sequence: TGTGCCAGTAGTACTTGGGGGGATCAGCCCCAGCATTTT.

The rearrangement joins TRBV4-1 to TRBJ1-1; D may be TRBD1 (5 bases). CDR3 size: 15 residues. CDR1 is MGHRA, CDR2 YSYEKL, per germline. The V gene lost 2 bases and the J gene lost 10 bases, with 20 bases spanning the gap. The CDR3 is CASSQRVQITGSAFF. In nucleotides, the CDR3 is TGCGCCAGCAGCCAAAGAGTCCAAATAACAGGTTCAGCTTTCTTT.

The gene calls are TRBV2 and TRBJ2-7, with D unclear. Germline V gene sequence: CDR1 SNHLY, CDR2 FYNNEI. This CDR3 has 12 residues. The V gene lost 4 bases and the J gene lost 3 bases, with 7 bases spanning the gap. This CDR3 reads CASSASNYEQYF. The CDR3 bases are TGTGCCAGCAGTGCCAGTAACTACGAGCAGTACTTC.

This chain uses TRBV7-6 with TRBJ2-3; possibly TRBD2 for D (5 bases). This CDR3 has 15 residues. Per germline, CDR1 SGHVS and CDR2 FNYEAQ. Trimming cost V 3 bases and J 6 bases, with 16 bases left between them. The CDR3 bases are TGTGCCAGCAGCTTCGGCGGGCCCCAAGGGGATACGCAGTATTTT. Translation gives CASSFGGPQGDTQYF.

The V and J genes are TRBV2 and TRBJ1-2; D ambiguous. In germline, CDR1 is SNHLY, CDR2 FYNNEI. Trimming shortened V by 4 bases and J by 2 bases, and 5 bases separated the two germline ends. CDR3 length: 12 amino acids. The CDR3 bases are TGTGCCAGCAGTGTTCTGAACTATGGCTACACCTTC. Amino acids: CASSVLNYGYTF.

This chain joins TRBV3-1 (or the pseudogene TRBV3-2) and TRBJ1-3; TRBD1 might be the D (5 bases). This CDR3 region has 13 residues. Germline CDR1 LGHDT, CDR2 YNNKEL (reference sequence). V lost 4 bases, J lost 4 bases, and 8 bases lay in between. CDR3 sequence reads: CASSRGQGNTIYF. The CDR3 DNA follows: TGTGCCAGCAGCCGGGGCCAGGGAAACACCATATATTTT.

V is TRBV29-1 and J is TRBJ1-2, with 8 bases that match TRBD1. V trimming: 6 bases; J trimming: 8 bases; junction bases outside the gene matches: 8. The germline V gene encodes CDR1 SQVTM and CDR2 ANQGSEA. This CDR3 comprises 12 residues. CDR3 protein: CSVPRTGWGYTF. CDR3 sequence (DNA): TGCAGCGTGCCGAGGACAGGGTGGGGCTACACCTTC.

This chain joins TRBV30 and TRBJ1-2, with a weak D call TRBD1 (6 bases). CDR3 length: 11 residues. Germline CDR1 GTSNPN, CDR2 SVGIG (reference sequence). V was pared by 7 bases and J by 6 bases, with 12 bases between. CDR3 loop: CAFSGTHGYTF. CDR3 nucleotides: TGTGCCTTCTCCGGGACACATGGCTACACCTTC. Variable domain in full (rest from reference TRBV30 and TRBJ1-2): SQTIHQWPATLVQPVGSPLSLECTVEGTSNPNLYWYRQAAGRGLQLLFYSVGIGQISSEVPQNLSASRPQDRQFILSSKKLLLSDSGFYLCAFSGTHGYTFGSGTRLTVV.

V usage is TRBV24-1 and J usage is TRBJ2-5; 7 bases line up with TRBD2. V lost 10 bases, J lost 5 bases, and 9 bases stayed unmatched. Germline assignment: CDR1 KGHDR and CDR2 SFDVKD. The CDR3 totals 13 residues. Written as DNA, the CDR3 is TGTGCCACAAATAGCGGGCGGGGGGAGACCCAGTACTTC. Residues: CATNSGRGETQYF.

The CDR3 spells CASSATRDRGPPKRNTIYF. The CDR3 DNA follows: TGTGCCAGCAGCGCTACCCGGGACAGGGGTCCACCGAAGAGAAACACCATATATTTT. The rearrangement uses TRBV21-1 and TRBJ1-3; the table calls TRBD1, which could not be checked here. TRBV21-1 is classified as a pseudogene. CDR3 length: 19 residues.

The chain links TRBV30 to TRBJ1-4, with 8 positions matching TRBD1. Germline CDR1 and CDR2: GTSNPN and SVGIG (reference sequence). The CDR3 is 20 amino acids. V shed 1 base and J 3 bases; nucleotides not matched to a gene: 19. CDR3 DNA sequence: TGTGCCTGGAGTGACCTCGGGACAGGCACACTGGGACCGGCTAATGAAAAACTGTTTTTT. This encodes CAWSDLGTGTLGPANEKLFF. Filled out from reference TRBV30 and TRBJ1-4, the complete variable domain reads SQTIHQWPATLVQPVGSPLSLECTVEGTSNPNLYWYRQAAGRGLQLLFYSVGIGQISSEVPQNLSASRPQDRQFILSSKKLLLSDSGFYLCAWSDLGTGTLGPANEKLFFGSGTQLSVL.

The sample holds a few counts of this clone. The genes are TRBV7-2 and TRBJ1-1; D possibly corresponds to TRBD1 (5 bases). Germline V gene lookup returns CDR1 SGHTA and CDR2 FQGNSA. This CDR3 comprises 14 residues. Trimming stripped 1 base from V and 4 bases from J, with 10 bases between. CDR3 nucleotide sequence: TGTGCCAGCAGCTTAGAGTGGGGGGGCACTGAAGCTTTCTTT. It specifies CASSLEWGGTEAFF.

This chain connects TRBV27 to TRBJ2-1; 11 nucleotides align to TRBD1. The ends lost 6 bases at V and 6 bases at J; junction bases unmatched: 4. Germline V gives CDR1 MNHEY, CDR2 SMNVEV (reference sequence). CDR3 length: 14 residues. CDR3 sequence: CASRPGTGGNEQFF. CDR3 bases: TGTGCCAGCAGGCCCGGGACAGGGGGCAATGAGCAGTTCTTC.

This chain uses TRBV3-1 (or the pseudogene TRBV3-2) with TRBJ2-2, with D perhaps matching TRBD1 (6 bases). Germline values: CDR1 LGHDT, CDR2 YNNKEL (reference sequence). The ends were cut back, 1 base at V and 4 bases at J, with 16 bases in the middle. CDR3 length: 17 residues. For the CDR3, the DNA is TGTGCCAGCAGCCAAGGTTTGGTTTCAGGGGCCACCGGGGAGCTGTTTTTT. It is translated as CASSQGLVSGATGELFF.

The genes are TRBV20-1 and TRBJ1-2; maybe TRBD1 (5 bases). The germline V gene has CDR1 DFQATT and CDR2 SNEGSKA (reference sequence). CDR3 length equals 11 residues. Trimming left V 6 bases short and J 5 bases short, with 10 bases between. CDR3 nucleotides: TGCAGTGCCACCGGGACTTATGGCTACACCTTC. It yields the protein CSATGTYGYTF.

This clone has just one count. This chain joins TRBV19 and TRBJ1-1; D not certain. V lost 4 bases and J 4 bases, leaving 13 bases between the germline ends. The CDR3 is made up of 14 amino acids. Germline V gene data show CDR1 as LNHDA and CDR2 as SQIVND (reference sequence). The CDR3 protein is CASSTYGPSTEAFF. DNA for the CDR3: TGTGCCAGTAGTACTTATGGGCCGAGCACTGAAGCTTTCTTT. The entire variable domain, with the rest obtained from reference TRBV19 and TRBJ1-1, is as follows: DGGITQSPKYLFRKEGQNVTLSCEQNLNHDAMYWYRQDPGQGLRLIYYSQIVNDFQKGDIAEGYSVSREKKESFPLTVTSAQKNPTAFYLCASSTYGPSTEAFFGQGTRLTVV.

The genes are TRBV3-1 (or the pseudogene TRBV3-2) and TRBJ1-5, with a tentative D call TRBD1 (6 bases). Deletions cut 1 base from V and 7 bases from J, with 11 bases between. CDR3 length: 14 residues. Germline V lookup: CDR1 LGHDT, CDR2 YNNKEL (reference sequence). CDR3 sequence reads: CASSQVGGGQPQHF. The CDR3 DNA follows: TGTGCCAGCAGCCAAGTCGGGGGGGGCCAGCCCCAGCATTTT.

This clone was recorded a few times. The V gene is TRBV24-1, the J gene TRBJ1-2; a possible D gene is TRBD1 (5 bases). Germline CDR1 reads KGHDR; CDR2 reads SFDVKD. This CDR3 is 12 amino acids long. V was cut by 7 bases and J by 4 bases, with 9 bases left in between. The CDR3 sequence: CATSGGSYGYTF. The CDR3, as DNA: TGTGCCACCAGCGGGGGTAGCTATGGCTACACCTTC.

The chain joins TRBV29-1 to TRBJ1-2; 8 nucleotides align to TRBD1. V was clipped by 6 bases and J by 8 bases; unmatched bases: 8. The germline V gene encodes CDR1 SQVTM and CDR2 ANQGSEA. The CDR3 extends over 12 amino acids. The CDR3 spells CSVADRVGGYTF. The CDR3 coding sequence is TGCAGCGTCGCGGACAGGGTAGGGGGCTACACCTTC. The full variable domain, in which reference TRBV29-1 and TRBJ1-2 provide the parts outside the CDR3, is SAVISQKPSRDICQRGTSLTIQCQVDSQVTMMFWYRQQPGQSLTLIATANQGSEATYESGFVIDKFPISRPNLTFSTLTVSNMSPEDSSIYLCSVADRVGGYTFGSGTRLTVV.

This clone came up once. This rearrangement joins TRBV5-1 to TRBJ1-1; 7 nucleotides line up with TRBD1. The CDR3 runs to 14 residues. The junction had 6 bases not matched to a gene; V was cut back by 6 bases and J by 1 base. Germline V gene data show CDR1 as SGHRS and CDR2 as YFSETQ. CDR3 region: CASTPGGRNTEAFF. CDR3 sequence (DNA): TGCGCCAGCACCCCAGGGGGAAGGAACACTGAAGCTTTCTTT.

This chain connects TRBV9 to TRBJ2-1, with TRBD1 as a possible D gene (5 bases). CDR1 and CDR2 from the germline V gene are SGDLS and YYNGEE. The ends were cut back, 5 bases at V and 5 bases at J, with 11 bases in the middle. The length of the CDR3 is 13 residues. The CDR3 bases are TGTGCCAGCAGAGGGGTGGGTAACAATGAGCAGTTCTTC. This codes for CASRGVGNNEQFF. The complete variable domain, with remaining parts taken from reference TRBV9 and TRBJ2-1, reads DSGVTQTPKHLITATGQRVTLRCSPRSGDLSVYWYQQSLDQGLQFLIQYYNGEERAKGNILERFSAQQFPDLHSELNLSSLELGDSALYFCASRGVGNNEQFFGPGTRLTVL.

This rearrangement joins TRBV11-2 to TRBJ2-3; no reliable D call. Germline loops: CDR1 SGHAT, CDR2 FQNNGV. The CDR3 covers 15 residues. V gave up 5 bases and J gave up 6 bases, with 18 bases separating them. In nucleotides, the CDR3 is TGTGCCAGCAGCCCAAACAGCCCCGATTTGGATACGCAGTATTTT. It translates to CASSPNSPDLDTQYF.

V usage is TRBV6-1 and J usage is TRBJ2-5; 7 bases line up with TRBD1. The CDR3 length is 15 residues. J was trimmed by 4 bases and V by 1 base; bases with no gene match: 6. Germline V gives CDR1 MNHNS, CDR2 SASEGT. The chain's CDR3 is CASSEGDRVAETQYF. The CDR3 DNA follows: TGTGCCAGCAGTGAAGGTGACAGGGTTGCAGAGACCCAGTACTTC.

The chain links TRBV7-8 to TRBJ2-1, with TRBD2 matching 10 bases. The germline gives CDR1 SGHVS, CDR2 FQNEAQ. The junction had 14 bases not matched to a gene; V was cut back by 8 bases and J by 10 bases. The CDR3 consists of 15 residues. This CDR3 reads CASLRGSGGSGEQFF. In DNA, the CDR3 is TGTGCCAGCCTCCGGGGTAGCGGGGGGTCGGGGGAGCAGTTCTTC.

The genes are TRBV5-1 and TRBJ1-1, with TRBD1 matching 8 bases. Looked up from germline, CDR1 is SGHRS and CDR2 is YFSETQ. The CDR3 spans 15 residues. V trimming: 0 bases; J trimming: 4 bases; junction bases outside the gene matches: 5. The CDR3 DNA sequence: TGCGCCAGCAGCTTGGCCCAGGGGGCGCCCACTGAAGCTTTCTTT. Its translation is CASSLAQGAPTEAFF.

The chain uses TRBV5-1 and TRBJ1-4; D not certain. Per the germline V gene, CDR1 is SGHRS and CDR2 is YFSETQ. Trimming pared 1 base from V and 2 bases from J, leaving 9 bases between. This CDR3 contains 15 residues. CDR3 sequence: CASSLQEGTNEKLFF. CDR3 sequence (DNA): TGCGCCAGCAGCTTGCAGGAAGGCACTAATGAAAAACTGTTTTTT.

The J gene is TRBJ1-2, the V gene TRBV3-1 (or the pseudogene TRBV3-2), with a possible D match to TRBD1 (6 bases). The CDR3 sequence is 14 residues long. Deletions cut 4 bases from V and 1 base from J, with 10 bases between. CDR1 is LGHDT and CDR2 is YNNKEL in the germline V gene (reference sequence). In DNA, the CDR3 is TGTGCCAGCAGCCCTTTACAGGGTAACTATGGCTACACCTTC. Translated, it gives CASSPLQGNYGYTF.

This clone was counted between two and nine times. The chain combines TRBV14 with TRBJ2-7; 11 bases match TRBD2. V lost 6 bases to trimming and J lost 9 bases; unmatched junction nucleotides: 10. The CDR3 has 14 residues. Germline loops: CDR1 SGHDN, CDR2 FVKESK. The CDR3 here is CASRSTSGGLAQYF. The CDR3 DNA reads TGTGCCAGCAGATCCACTAGCGGGGGACTCGCGCAGTACTTC.